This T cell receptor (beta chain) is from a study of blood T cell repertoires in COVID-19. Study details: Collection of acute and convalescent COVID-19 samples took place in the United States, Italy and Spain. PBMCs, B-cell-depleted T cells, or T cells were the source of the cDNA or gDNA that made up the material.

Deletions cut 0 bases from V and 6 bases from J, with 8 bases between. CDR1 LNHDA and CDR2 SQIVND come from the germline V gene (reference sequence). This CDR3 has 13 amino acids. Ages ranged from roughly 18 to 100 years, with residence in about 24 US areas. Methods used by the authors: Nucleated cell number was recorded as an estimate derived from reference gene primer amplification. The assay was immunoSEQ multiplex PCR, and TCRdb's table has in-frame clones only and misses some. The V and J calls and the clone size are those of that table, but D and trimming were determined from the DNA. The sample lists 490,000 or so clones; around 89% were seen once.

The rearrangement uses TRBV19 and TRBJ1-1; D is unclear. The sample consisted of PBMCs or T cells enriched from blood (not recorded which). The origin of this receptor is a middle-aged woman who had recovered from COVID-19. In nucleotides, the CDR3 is TGTGCCAGTAGTATAGAAGATGGCTCTGAAGCTTTCTTT. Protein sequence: CASSIEDGSEAFF.